In its sample, the clone carrying this T cell receptor beta chain was seen a few times. With 1 base clipped from V and 2 bases from J, the junction kept 6 bases outside the gene matches. In germline, CDR1 is SGHKS, CDR2 YYEKEE (reference sequence). CDR3 length: 17 residues. TCRdb recomputed calls from the RT-PCR reads with MiXCR, one row per CDR3 protein. The data hold some 960,000 distinct CDR3 sequences, with about a sixth observed a single time. This entry belongs to a study of patients and donors after allogeneic stem cell transplantation. Sequenced sample: blood, either unsorted or a sorted T cell fraction (not recorded which). The V gene is TRBV5-5, the J gene TRBJ2-2, with 9 bases identical to TRBD2. The source of this sequence is a human donor who was either an allogeneic HSCT recipient or a stem cell or donor lymphocyte infusion donor (not recorded which). It is not recorded whose cells these are; they may come from a transplant donor. CDR3 sequence (DNA): TGTGCCAGCAGCTTGACTAGCGGGCCTGGCAACACCGGGGAGCTGTTTTTT. The encoded protein is CASSLTSGPGNTGELFF.